Listed here are 30 T cell receptor beta chains from one sample, sequenced in a study of a mutant IDH1 vaccine in newly diagnosed glioma (dated by TCRdb to about 2021). The method was the immunoSEQ multiplex PCR assay. The table comes from immuneACCESS by way of TCRdb, which keeps in-frame sequences with V and J called. Part of the clones is missing from these tables; in studies checked, under half for an unresolved V gene and the rest for unknown reasons. Within this sample are about 69,000 clones, with 80% to 90% of them counted one time only. Of the sample, roughly 2.6% is held by the ten largest clones. This sample's time point label indicates: baseline, week 1 (first vaccination visit). The treatment or condition label, read with the paper, signifies: pre-vaccination baseline after standard-of-care therapy. Material: PBMCs, obtained from a glioma patient treated with radiotherapy, temozolomide or both. These receptor sequences come from a man aged 25 to 45 with glioma.

The chain joins TRBV7-9 to TRBJ1-1, with a weak D call TRBD1 (6 bases). CDR3 length: 15 residues. The germline V gene has CDR1 SEHNR and CDR2 FQNEAQ (reference sequence). Trimming took off 6 bases at V and 5 bases at J, with 19 bases between the two ends. This CDR3 reads CASSPTTGSNTEAFF. The CDR3 coding sequence is TGTGCCAGCAGTCCAACCACAGGGTCGAATACTGAAGCTTTCTTT.

The chain carries TRBV7-9 and TRBJ2-7, with 7 bases matching TRBD1. Trimming took 0 bases from V and 5 from J; bases not matched to a gene: 4. Germline lookup yields CDR1 SEHNR and CDR2 FQNEAQ (reference sequence). The length of the CDR3 is 14 residues. The CDR3 loop is CASSLAEGGDEQYF. The CDR3 DNA reads as TGTGCCAGCAGCTTAGCTGAAGGGGGCGACGAGCAGTACTTC.

The V call is TRBV5-4, the J call TRBJ1-6, with unresolved D. V was shortened by 0 bases and J by 14 bases, with 6 bases between the two germline ends. The CDR3 extends over 11 amino acids. Germline V gives CDR1 SGHNT, CDR2 YYREEE (reference sequence). CDR3 nucleotides: TGTGCCAGCAGCTTGGGTCGTTCCCTCCACTTT. Its translation: CASSLGRSLHF.

The V gene is TRBV7-9, the J gene TRBJ2-1; D gene unclear. Trimming removed 2 bases from V and 0 bases from J, with 14 bases in between. Per germline, CDR1 SEHNR and CDR2 FQNEAQ (reference sequence). The CDR3 is 17 residues long. CDR3 nucleotides: TGTGCCAGCAGCTTAATAGGGCGGTCTAGCTCCTACAATGAGCAGTTCTTC. Protein product: CASSLIGRSSSYNEQFF.

The V call is TRBV11-2, the J call TRBJ2-7; no firm D call. In germline, CDR1 is SGHAT, CDR2 FQNNGV. The CDR3 runs 13 residues. V was shortened by 5 bases and J by 2 bases, with 10 bases between the two germline ends. The CDR3 DNA reads as TGTGCCAGCAGCAAACACGCAGCCTACGAGCAGTACTTC. This translates into CASSKHAAYEQYF.

The chain uses TRBV2 and TRBJ1-4; a possible D gene is TRBD1 (5 bases). The V end lost 5 bases, the J end lost 4 bases, and 11 bases lay between the germline ends. CDR3 length: 14 residues. Germline values: CDR1 SNHLY, CDR2 FYNNEI. The CDR3 sequence: CASSRGAYNEKLFF. For the CDR3, the DNA is TGTGCCAGCAGTCGCGGGGCCTATAATGAAAAACTGTTTTTT.

In this sample, this clone turned up once. The rearrangement links TRBV9 to TRBJ2-7; D not certain. V lost 3 bases and J lost 3, with 4 bases in between. There are 11 residues in the CDR3. Germline V gene lookup returns CDR1 SGDLS and CDR2 YYNGEE. The CDR3 here is CASSAGYEQYF. The CDR3 bases are TGTGCCAGCAGCGCAGGCTACGAGCAGTACTTC.

This chain connects TRBV14 to TRBJ1-1; weak D call: TRBD1 (5 bases). V was shortened by 4 bases and J by 6 bases, with 15 bases between the two germline ends. This CDR3 comprises 14 residues. Germline values: CDR1 SGHDN, CDR2 FVKESK. For the CDR3, the DNA is TGTGCCAGCAGCCCGGAGAGGGGAAGCTCTGAAGCTTTCTTT. This translates into CASSPERGSSEAFF.

This chain uses TRBV5-6 with TRBJ2-5, with D uncertain. Trimming removed 4 bases from V and 3 bases from J, with 10 bases in between. The CDR3 totals 13 residues. Per germline, CDR1 SGHDT and CDR2 YYEEEE. The CDR3 loop reads CASSPEREETQYF. As DNA, the CDR3 is TGTGCCAGCAGCCCCGAGAGAGAAGAGACCCAGTACTTC.

The chain is built from TRBV7-2 and TRBJ2-7, with D unresolved. CDR1 SGHTA and CDR2 FQGNSA come from the germline V gene. Trimming removed 3 bases from V and 3 bases from J, with 9 bases in between. The CDR3 length is 13 residues. This CDR3 reads CASSFASVYEQYF. In DNA form, the CDR3 reads TGTGCCAGCAGCTTCGCGTCAGTCTACGAGCAGTACTTC.

The CDR3 protein is CASSYAHNYGYTF. The CDR3 bases are TGTGCCAGCAGTTACGCCCATAACTATGGCTACACCTTC. The V call is TRBV6-5, the J call TRBJ1-2; D ambiguous. The CDR3 is 13 residues long. The V gene lost 2 bases and the J gene lost 1 base, with 5 bases spanning the gap. Germline V gives CDR1 MNHEY, CDR2 SVGAGI.

This rearrangement joins TRBV6-1 to TRBJ1-1; TRBD1 matches at 7 bases. This CDR3 has 13 amino acids. Looked up from germline, CDR1 is MNHNS and CDR2 is SASEGT. V trimming: 8 bases; J trimming: 5 bases; junction bases outside the gene matches: 8. The CDR3 DNA reads as TGTGCCAGCGCCCCAGGGGGATTGACTGAAGCTTTCTTT. Translated, it gives CASAPGGLTEAFF.

The chain carries TRBV5-1 and TRBJ1-6; the D is unclear. This CDR3 is built from 15 residues. V lost 3 bases and J lost 4, with 11 bases in between. The germline CDR1 and CDR2 sequences are SGHRS and YFSETQ. CDR3 sequence (DNA): TGCGCCAGCAGCTCTACCGACGGATATAATTCACCCCTCCACTTT. Amino acid sequence: CASSSTDGYNSPLHF.

The chain uses TRBV14 and TRBJ2-2, with D possibly being TRBD2 (5 bases). Trimming removed 6 bases at V and 2 bases at J, with 16 bases between. The CDR3 runs to 16 residues. Germline CDR1 reads SGHDN; CDR2 reads FVKESK. CDR3 nucleotides: TGTGCCAGCAGGGTCGCGGGTCCCGGTAACACCGGGGAGCTGTTTTTT. This gives the protein CASRVAGPGNTGELFF.

This sequence joins TRBV27 and TRBJ2-5; a possible D gene is TRBD1 (6 bases). The J call is in doubt because the DNA end fits TRBJ2-7 better. CDR1 is MNHEY, CDR2 SMNVEV, per germline (reference sequence). The CDR3 sequence is 13 residues long. CDR3 bases: TGTGCCAGCAGTTTTAACAGGGCCTACGAGCAGTACTTC. Protein sequence: CASSFNRAYEQYF.

The chain has TRBV28 and TRBJ1-1, with no clear D. Germline CDR1 reads MDHEN; CDR2 reads SYDVKM. The length of the CDR3 is 13 residues. V lost 4 bases, J lost 6 bases, and 12 bases lay in between. The CDR3 reads CASSSLPGAEAFF. For the CDR3, the DNA is TGTGCCAGCAGTTCTCTACCGGGAGCTGAAGCTTTCTTT.

The V call is TRBV2, the J call TRBJ1-4; possible D gene TRBD1, 5 bases. V gave up 6 bases and J gave up 12 bases, with 11 bases separating them. This CDR3 contains 11 residues. Germline values: CDR1 SNHLY, CDR2 FYNNEI. CDR3 DNA sequence: TGTGCCAGCAGAACAGGAAGGGAACTGTTTTTT. Its protein is CASRTGRELFF.

This chain connects TRBV11-2 to TRBJ1-2; D ambiguous. The CDR3 is 11 amino acids. The germline V gene has CDR1 SGHAT and CDR2 FQNNGV. The V and J ends lost 5 bases and 1 base respectively, with 2 bases between them. Here the CDR3 reads CASSSNYGYTF. Written as DNA, the CDR3 is TGTGCCAGCAGCAGTAACTATGGCTACACCTTC. Full variable domain (missing parts from reference TRBV11-2 and TRBJ1-2): EAGVAQSPRYKIIEKRQSVAFWCNPISGHATLYWYQQILGQGPKLLIQFQNNGVVDDSQLPKDRFSAERLKGVDSTLKIQPAKLEDSAVYLCASSSNYGYTFGSGTRLTVV.

This chain joins TRBV14 and TRBJ1-4; TRBD1 agrees at 8 bases. CDR1 and CDR2 from the germline V gene are SGHDN and FVKESK. This CDR3 has 15 residues. J gave up 7 bases and V 0 bases, and 4 bases lay outside the gene matches. CDR3 in DNA: TGTGCCAGCAGCCAAGATTCGGACAGGGCTGAAAAACTGTTTTTT. Translation gives CASSQDSDRAEKLFF.

The chain joins TRBV10-3 to TRBJ1-2, with 9 nucleotides matching TRBD1. V shed 4 bases and J 4 bases; nucleotides not matched to a gene: 4. Per the germline V gene, CDR1 is ENHRY and CDR2 is SYGVKD. This CDR3 spans 14 amino acids. CDR3 in DNA: TGTGCCATCAGTGTCGGACAGGGGTTCTATGGCTACACCTTC. Amino acids: CAISVGQGFYGYTF.

This chain uses TRBV6-5 with TRBJ1-1; D gene unclear. Germline V lookup: CDR1 MNHEY, CDR2 SVGAGI. The CDR3 has 11 amino acids. Trimming left V 0 bases short and J 6 bases short, with 2 bases between. Here the CDR3 reads CASSYSSEAFF. The CDR3 DNA follows: TGTGCCAGCAGTTACTCTTCTGAAGCTTTCTTT.

The rearrangement links TRBV27 to TRBJ1-6; possible D gene TRBD1, 5 bases. Germline V gene data show CDR1 as MNHEY and CDR2 as SMNVEV (reference sequence). The CDR3 has 16 amino acids. V lost 0 bases, J lost 3 bases, and 9 bases lay in between. As DNA, the CDR3 is TGTGCCAGCAGTTTATCGGCAGGGTTCTATAATTCACCCCTCCACTTT. Translation gives CASSLSAGFYNSPLHF.

V and J are TRBV6-1 and TRBJ1-1; D gene unclear. CDR1 MNHNS and CDR2 SASEGT come from the germline V gene. The V and J ends lost 10 bases and 0 bases respectively, with 15 bases between them. The CDR3 has 14 amino acids. In DNA form, the CDR3 reads TGTGCCACCCCGGGAGAGGCCCTGAACACTGAAGCTTTCTTT. Protein product: CATPGEALNTEAFF.

V is TRBV5-1 and J is TRBJ1-3; D call uncertain. With 5 bases removed from V and 0 bases from J, the gap between germline ends came to 12 bases. Germline V gene data show CDR1 as SGHRS and CDR2 as YFSETQ. The CDR3 loop spans 15 amino acids. In DNA form, the CDR3 reads TGCGCCAGCAGGCTCGACTGGAGCTCTGGAAACACCATATATTTT. It yields the protein CASRLDWSSGNTIYF.

In this sample, this clone turned up once. V and J are TRBV5-1 and TRBJ1-1; no clear D gene. V was cut by 2 bases and J by 1 base, with 6 bases left in between. CDR3 length equals 13 residues. Germline CDR1 and CDR2: SGHRS and YFSETQ. DNA of the CDR3: TGCGCCAGCAGCTTCTCAGAGAACACTGAAGCTTTCTTT. Its translation: CASSFSENTEAFF.

The rearrangement joins TRBV7-2 to TRBJ1-2; D is uncertain. Trimming left V 2 bases short and J 12 bases short, with 19 bases between. The CDR3 covers 14 residues. Germline V gene data show CDR1 as SGHTA and CDR2 as FQGNSA. The CDR3 region has the DNA TGTGCCAGCAGCTTAACTAGTTTGGACCGCATAAACACCTTC. Its translation is CASSLTSLDRINTF.

The chain is built from TRBV5-1 and TRBJ2-7, with D possibly matching TRBD1 (5 bases). The CDR3 extends over 13 amino acids. The V end was cut by 5 bases, the J end by 2 bases, with 11 bases between. CDR1 is SGHRS and CDR2 is YFSETQ in the germline V gene. CDR3 in amino acids: CASRTDRAYEQYF. The CDR3 DNA follows: TGCGCCAGCAGAACCGACAGAGCCTACGAGCAGTACTTC.

This clone was seen more than once but under ten times. The chain joins TRBV27 to TRBJ2-3; D is uncertain. The length of the CDR3 is 16 residues. Trimming cost V 5 bases and J 1 base, with 16 bases left between them. CDR1 and CDR2 from the germline V gene are MNHEY and SMNVEV (reference sequence). In DNA form, the CDR3 reads TGTGCCAGCAGTCAAACCCCGGGCAGAGGCACAGATACGCAGTATTTT. Protein product: CASSQTPGRGTDTQYF.

This clone has a handful of counts. This chain connects TRBV6-5 to TRBJ1-1; possibly TRBD1 for D (6 bases). CDR1 and CDR2 (germline): MNHEY, SVGAGI. V lost 0 bases, J lost 5 bases, and 13 bases lay in between. The CDR3 covers 15 residues. CDR3 loop: CASSYSGGGGTEAFF. The DNA of the CDR3 is TGTGCCAGCAGTTACTCGGGGGGCGGAGGGACTGAAGCTTTCTTT.

The CDR3 reads CASTGTGSLNTEAFF. The CDR3 nucleotides are TGTGCCAGCACCGGAACAGGCTCCTTGAACACTGAAGCTTTCTTT. This sequence joins TRBV6-5 and TRBJ1-1, with D possibly TRBD1 on 5 matching bases. CDR3 length: 15 amino acids. The V gene's germline CDR1 is MNHEY and CDR2 SVGAGI. Trimming left V 7 bases short and J 0 bases short, with 15 bases between.